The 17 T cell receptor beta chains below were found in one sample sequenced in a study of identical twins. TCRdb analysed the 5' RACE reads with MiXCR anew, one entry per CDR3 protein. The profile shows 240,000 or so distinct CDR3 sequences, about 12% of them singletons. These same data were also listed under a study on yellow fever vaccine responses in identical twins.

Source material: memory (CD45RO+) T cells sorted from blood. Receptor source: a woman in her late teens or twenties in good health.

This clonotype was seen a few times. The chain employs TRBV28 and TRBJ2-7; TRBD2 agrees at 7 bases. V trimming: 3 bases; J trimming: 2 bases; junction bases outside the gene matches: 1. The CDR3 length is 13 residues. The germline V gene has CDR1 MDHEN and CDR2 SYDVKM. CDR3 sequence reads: CASSFGLAYEQYF. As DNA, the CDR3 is TGTGCCAGCAGTTTCGGACTAGCCTACGAGCAGTACTTC.

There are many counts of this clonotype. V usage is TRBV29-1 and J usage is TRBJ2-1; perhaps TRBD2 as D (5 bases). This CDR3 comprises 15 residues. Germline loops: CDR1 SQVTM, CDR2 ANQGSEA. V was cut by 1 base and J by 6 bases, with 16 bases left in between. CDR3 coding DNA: TGCAGCGTTGAAGTTGGCCGGGGTGCCCCCAATGAGCAGTTCTTC. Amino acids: CSVEVGRGAPNEQFF.

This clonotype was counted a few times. This chain's CDR3 is CSVVGQGGSYEQYF. The CDR3, as DNA: TGCAGCGTAGTTGGACAGGGGGGATCCTACGAGCAGTACTTC. The chain has TRBV29-1 and TRBJ2-7, with 10 bases aligning to TRBD1. CDR3 length equals 14 residues. Trimming removed 6 bases from V and 1 base from J; junction bases left unmatched: 6. CDR1 is SQVTM and CDR2 is ANQGSEA in the germline V gene.

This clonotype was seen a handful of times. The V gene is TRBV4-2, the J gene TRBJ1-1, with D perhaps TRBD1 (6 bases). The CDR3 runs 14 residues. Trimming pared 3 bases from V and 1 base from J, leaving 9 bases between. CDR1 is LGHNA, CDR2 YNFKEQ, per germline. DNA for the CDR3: TGTGCCAGCAGCCAGTCGACAGGGAACACTGAAGCTTTCTTT. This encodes CASSQSTGNTEAFF.

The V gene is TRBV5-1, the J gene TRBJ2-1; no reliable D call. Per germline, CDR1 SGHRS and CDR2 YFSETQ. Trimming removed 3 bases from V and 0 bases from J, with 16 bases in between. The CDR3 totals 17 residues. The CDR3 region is CASSSPAPASSYNEQFF. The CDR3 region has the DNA TGCGCCAGCAGCTCGCCCGCTCCTGCAAGCTCCTACAATGAGCAGTTCTTC.

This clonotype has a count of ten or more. For the CDR3, the DNA is TGTGCCATCAGTGAGTCGGCGGGAGGGGTTAATACGCAGTATTTT. It yields the protein CAISESAGGVNTQYF. The chain combines TRBV10-3 with TRBJ2-3; 9 bases agree with TRBD2. The V segment lost 0 bases and the J segment 7 bases; nucleotides outside the gene matches: 5. The CDR3 is 15 amino acids. CDR1 is ENHRY and CDR2 is SYGVKD in the germline V gene.

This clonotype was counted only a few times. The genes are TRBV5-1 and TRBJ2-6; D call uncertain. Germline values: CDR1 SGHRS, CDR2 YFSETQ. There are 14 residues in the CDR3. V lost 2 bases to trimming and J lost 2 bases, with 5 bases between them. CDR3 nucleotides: TGCGCCAGCAGCTTACCCACTGGGGCCAACGTCCTGACTTTC. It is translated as CASSLPTGANVLTF.

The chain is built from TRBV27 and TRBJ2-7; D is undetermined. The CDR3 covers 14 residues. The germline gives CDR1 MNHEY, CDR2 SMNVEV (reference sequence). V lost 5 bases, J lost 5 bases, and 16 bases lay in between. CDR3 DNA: TGTGCCAGCAGTCCTTCGATGGTCCAGAACGAGCAGTACTTC. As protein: CASSPSMVQNEQYF.

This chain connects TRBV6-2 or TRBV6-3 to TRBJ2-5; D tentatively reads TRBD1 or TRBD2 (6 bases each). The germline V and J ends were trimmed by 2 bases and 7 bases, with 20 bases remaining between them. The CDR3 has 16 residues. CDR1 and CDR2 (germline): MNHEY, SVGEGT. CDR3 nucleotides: TGTGCCAGCAGTTACCTCCTCTTCGGGGGCAGCGGGACCCAGTACTTC. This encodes CASSYLLFGGSGTQYF.

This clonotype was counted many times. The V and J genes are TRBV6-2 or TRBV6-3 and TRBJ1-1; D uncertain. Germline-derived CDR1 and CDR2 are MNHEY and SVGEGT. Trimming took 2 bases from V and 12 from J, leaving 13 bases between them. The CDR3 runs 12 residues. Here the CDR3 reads CASSYDWWETFF. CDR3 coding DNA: TGTGCCAGCAGTTACGACTGGTGGGAGACTTTCTTT.

In nucleotides, the CDR3 is TGTGCCACCTTCCCGGGGACTTATTCCCACGAGCAGTACTTC. This translates into CATFPGTYSHEQYF. The chain recombines TRBV28 with TRBJ2-7; TRBD2 might be the D (6 bases). The CDR3 runs 14 residues. The germline V gene encodes CDR1 MDHEN and CDR2 SYDVKM. The V end lost 10 bases, the J end lost 5 bases, and 21 bases lay between the germline ends. The whole variable domain, remainder taken from reference TRBV28 and TRBJ2-7, is DVKVTQSSRYLVKRTGEKVFLECVQDMDHENMFWYRQDPGLGLRLIYFSYDVKMKEKGDIPEGYSVSREKKERFSLILESASTNQTSMYLCATFPGTYSHEQYFGPGTRLTVT.

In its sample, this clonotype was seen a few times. CDR3 in amino acids: CASKSYLGMNTEAFF. The CDR3 coding sequence is TGTGCCAGCAAGAGCTACTTAGGCATGAACACTGAAGCTTTCTTT. The chain uses TRBV2 and TRBJ1-1; D is unclear. With 7 bases removed from V and 0 bases from J, the gap between germline ends came to 15 bases. Germline V CDR1 and CDR2: SNHLY, FYNNEI. The CDR3 sequence is 15 residues long.

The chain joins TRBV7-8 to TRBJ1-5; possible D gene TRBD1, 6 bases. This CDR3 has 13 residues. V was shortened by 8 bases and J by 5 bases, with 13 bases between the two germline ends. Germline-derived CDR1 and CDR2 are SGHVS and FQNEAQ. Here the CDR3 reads CASGRQDYQPQHF. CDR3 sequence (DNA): TGTGCCAGCGGTCGACAGGACTATCAGCCCCAGCATTTT.

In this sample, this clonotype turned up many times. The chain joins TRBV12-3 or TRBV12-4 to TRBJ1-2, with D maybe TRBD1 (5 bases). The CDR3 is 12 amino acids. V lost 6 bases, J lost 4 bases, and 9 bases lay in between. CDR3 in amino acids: CASRRGTYGYTF. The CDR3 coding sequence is TGTGCCAGCAGACGGGGGACCTATGGCTACACCTTC.

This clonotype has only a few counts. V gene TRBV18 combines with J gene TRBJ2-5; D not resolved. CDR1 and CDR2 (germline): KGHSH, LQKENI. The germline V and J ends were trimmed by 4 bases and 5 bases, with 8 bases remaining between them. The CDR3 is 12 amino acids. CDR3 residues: CASSLHGETQYF. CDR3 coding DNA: TGTGCCAGCTCACTGCACGGGGAGACCCAGTACTTC.

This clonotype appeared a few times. The CDR3 here is CASSPTRSLGQYF. In nucleotides, the CDR3 is TGCGCCAGCAGCCCGACTCGGTCTTTGGGGCAGTACTTC. The V call is TRBV5-1, the J call TRBJ2-7, with D unresolved. The CDR3 is 13 residues long. The germline CDR1 and CDR2 sequences are SGHRS and YFSETQ. Trimming took off 4 bases at V and 9 bases at J, with 17 bases between the two ends.

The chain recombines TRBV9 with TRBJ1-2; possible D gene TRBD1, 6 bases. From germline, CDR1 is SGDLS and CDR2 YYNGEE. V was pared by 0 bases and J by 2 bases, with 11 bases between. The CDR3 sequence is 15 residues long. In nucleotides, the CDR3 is TGTGCCAGCAGCGTAGCCCCGACAGGAAACTATGGCTACACCTTC. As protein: CASSVAPTGNYGYTF.